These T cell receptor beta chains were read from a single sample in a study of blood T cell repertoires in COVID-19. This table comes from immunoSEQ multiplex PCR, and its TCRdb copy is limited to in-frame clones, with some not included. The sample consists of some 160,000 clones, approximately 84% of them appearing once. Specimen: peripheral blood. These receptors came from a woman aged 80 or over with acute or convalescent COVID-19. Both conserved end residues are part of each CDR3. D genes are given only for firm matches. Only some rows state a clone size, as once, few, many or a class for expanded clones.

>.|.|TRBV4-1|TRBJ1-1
TGCGCCAGCAGCCATGGAGGGGGGGGCGACAGCGCCGAAGCTTTCTTT
CASSHGGGGDSAEAFF
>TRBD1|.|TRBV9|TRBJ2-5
TGTGCCAGCAGCGTAGCAAGGGGGCCGGAGACCCAGTACTTC
CASSVARGPETQYF
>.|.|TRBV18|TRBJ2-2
TGTGCCAGCTCACCACCGGCAGACACCGGGGAGCTGTTTTTT
CASSPPADTGELFF
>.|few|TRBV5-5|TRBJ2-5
TGTGCCAGCAGCCCCCGACATATCACCCAAGAAGAGACCCAGTACTTC
CASSPRHITQEETQYF
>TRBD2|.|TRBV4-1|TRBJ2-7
TGCGCCAGCAGCCATATCACGAGCGGGAGGAGCTCCTACGAGCAGTACTTC
CASSHITSGRSSYEQYF
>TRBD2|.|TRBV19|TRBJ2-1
TGTGCCAGTAGTCCGACTAGCGCCAGCTCCTACAATGAGCAGTTCTTC
CASSPTSASSYNEQFF
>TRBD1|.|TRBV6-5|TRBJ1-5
TGTGCCAGCAGTTCCGCCCCCGGGACAGGCAATCAGCCCCAGCATTTT
CASSSAPGTGNQPQHF
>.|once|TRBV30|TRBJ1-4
TGTGCCTGGAGTGGGTCGGGATATGAAAAACTGTTTTTT
CAWSGSGYEKLFF
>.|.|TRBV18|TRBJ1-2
TGTGCCAGCTCACCTGCCGACAGGAATCTTAACTATGGCTACACCTTC
CASSPADRNLNYGYTF
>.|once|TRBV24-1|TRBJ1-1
TGTGCCACCAGTGACCAAACTAACACTGAAGCTTTCTTT
CATSDQTNTEAFF
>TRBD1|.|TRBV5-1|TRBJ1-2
TGCGCCAGCAGCTTGGCCGGGGGGACAGGCACTTTGAACTATGGCTACACCTTC
CASSLAGGTGTLNYGYTF
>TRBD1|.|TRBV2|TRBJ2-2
TGTGCCAGCAGAGCAGGGGGCTATGGCGGGGAGCTGTTTTTT
CASRAGGYGGELFF
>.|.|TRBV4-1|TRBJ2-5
TGCGCCAGCAGCCAAGGGCAGCGATTACAAGAGACCCAGTACTTC
CASSQGQRLQETQYF
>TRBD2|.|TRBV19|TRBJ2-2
TGTGCCAGTAGGCTAGCGGGGGGGAACACCGGGGAGCTGTTTTTT
CASRLAGGNTGELFF
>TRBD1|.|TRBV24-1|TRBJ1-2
TGTGCCACCAGCCGACAGGGAATCAGCGGCTACACCTTC
CATSRQGISGYTF
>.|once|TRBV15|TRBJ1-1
TGTGCCACCAGCAGACCCCGGGGGGCAAGGACTGAAGCTTTCTTT
CATSRPRGARTEAFF
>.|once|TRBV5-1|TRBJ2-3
TGCGCCAGCAGCTTGACGGCAGGGGCAGATACGCAGTATTTT
CASSLTAGADTQYF
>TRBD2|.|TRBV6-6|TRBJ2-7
TGTGCCAGCAGTTCTAACCTAGCGGGAAGCTCCTACGAGCAGTACTTC
CASSSNLAGSSYEQYF
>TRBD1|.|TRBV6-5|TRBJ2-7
TGTGCCAGCAGTAACCCACAGGGGAGCGAGCAGTACTTC
CASSNPQGSEQYF
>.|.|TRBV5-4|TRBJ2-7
TGTGCCAGCAGCTTCAGGGGTAACTACGAGCAGTACTTC
CASSFRGNYEQYF
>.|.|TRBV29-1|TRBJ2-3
TGCAGCGTTGAAGGTCGGGATACGCAGTATTTT
CSVEGRDTQYF
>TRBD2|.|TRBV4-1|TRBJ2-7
TGCGCCAGCAGCAAGGGGACTAGCGGGAACCCATACGAGCAGTACTTC
CASSKGTSGNPYEQYF
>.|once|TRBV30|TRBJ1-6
TGTGCCTGGAGTGAGTCAAGGGGGAATAATTCACCCCTCCACTTT
CAWSESRGNNSPLHF
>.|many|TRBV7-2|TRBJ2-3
TGTGCCAGCAGCTCAGGGTCTGGCACAGATACGCAGTATTTT
CASSSGSGTDTQYF
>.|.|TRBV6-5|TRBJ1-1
TGTGCCAGCAGTTATGCAAGCGGCGGCACTGAAGCTTTCTTT
CASSYASGGTEAFF
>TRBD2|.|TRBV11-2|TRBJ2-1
TGTGCCAGCAGTATAGCGGGGGGGCCCGGTGAGCAGTTCTTC
CASSIAGGPGEQFF
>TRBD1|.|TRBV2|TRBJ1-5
TGTGCCAGCCGGGGACAGTCAAGCAATCAGCCCCAGCATTTT
CASRGQSSNQPQHF
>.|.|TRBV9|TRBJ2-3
TGTGCCAGCAGCCCCCGGGGGAGACGGCAGGACGATACGCAGTATTTT
CASSPRGRRQDDTQYF
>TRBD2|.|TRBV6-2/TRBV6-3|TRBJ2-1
TGTGCCAGCAGTTTAGGACTAGCGGGAGTCACCAATGAGCAGTTCTTC
CASSLGLAGVTNEQFF
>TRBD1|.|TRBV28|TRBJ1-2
TGTGCCAGCGGCAAACCGGCGGTCAGGGGGTACTATGGCTACACCTTC
CASGKPAVRGYYGYTF
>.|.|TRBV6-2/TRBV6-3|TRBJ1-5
TGTGCCAGCAGTTACTCGACACAGGGCCACAATCAGCCCCAGCATTTT
CASSYSTQGHNQPQHF
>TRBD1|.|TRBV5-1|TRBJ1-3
TGCGCCAGCAGCTTGGGCGGTCAGGGGGGCACTGGAAACACCATATATTTT
CASSLGGQGGTGNTIYF
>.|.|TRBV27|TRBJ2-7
TGTGCCAGCAGCTTAGGACAGTTGGGGACCTACGAGCAGTACTTC
CASSLGQLGTYEQYF
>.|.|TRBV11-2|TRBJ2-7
TGTGCCAGCAGCTGGCCGAACAGTTACGAGCAGTACTTC
CASSWPNSYEQYF
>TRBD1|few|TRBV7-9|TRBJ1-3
TGTGCCAGCAGCGTGGGACAGCCCTCTGGAAACACCATATATTTT
CASSVGQPSGNTIYF
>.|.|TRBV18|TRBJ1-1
TGTGCCAGCTCGAGCGGGGGGCAGTACACTGAAGCTTTCTTT
CASSSGGQYTEAFF
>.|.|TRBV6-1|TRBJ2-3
TGTGCCAGCAGTGAAGGAGGGAACACAGATACGCAGTATTTT
CASSEGGNTDTQYF